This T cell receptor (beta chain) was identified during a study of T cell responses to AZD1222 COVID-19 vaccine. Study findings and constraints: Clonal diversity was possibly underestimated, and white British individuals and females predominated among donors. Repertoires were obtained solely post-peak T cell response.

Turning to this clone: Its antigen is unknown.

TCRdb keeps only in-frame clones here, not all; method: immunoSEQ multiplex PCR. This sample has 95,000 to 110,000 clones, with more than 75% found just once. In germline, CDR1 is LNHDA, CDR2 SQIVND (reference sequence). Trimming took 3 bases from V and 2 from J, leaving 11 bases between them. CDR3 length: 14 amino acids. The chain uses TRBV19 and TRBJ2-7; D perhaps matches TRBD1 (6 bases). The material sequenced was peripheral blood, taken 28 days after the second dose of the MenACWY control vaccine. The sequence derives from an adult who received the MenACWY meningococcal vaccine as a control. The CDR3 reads CASSIGQRTYEQYF. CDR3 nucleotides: TGTGCCAGTAGTATCGGACAGCGAACCTACGAGCAGTACTTC.